This is a list of T cell receptor beta chains from one sample in a study of cytomegalovirus exposure and HLA in healthy donors. Produced via immunoSEQ multiplex PCR; TCRdb's table is partial and in-frame only. Counted here are 140,000 to 150,000 clones, around 65% occurring once; the ten biggest clones make up 5.5% to 7%. Sequencing was carried out using PBMCs. The source is an older woman in good health and CMV-seronegative. The CDR3 runs from the conserved cysteine through the conserved F or W. The order of the fields is J gene, V gene, CDR3 protein.

>TRBJ2-7|TRBV7-9
CSSSLGGDSRYF
>TRBJ1-2|TRBV6-5
CASSYVAGRGANGYTF
>TRBJ1-5|TRBV11-3
CASSLSDREYNQPQHF
>TRBJ2-7|TRBV11-3
CASSLGVTPYEQYF
>TRBJ1-3|TRBV6-5
CASSYSSAQLGNTIYF
>TRBJ1-1|TRBV5-6
CASSFTGSTEAFF
>TRBJ1-1|TRBV27
CASSPTTFGMNTEAFF
>TRBJ1-3|TRBV6-5
CASSRRTAGNTIYF
>TRBJ2-7|TRBV19
CASSKWSSGSSYEQYF
>TRBJ2-7|TRBV5-1
CATSTATGDTYEQYF
>TRBJ1-1|TRBV29-1
CSGMTGNTEAFF
>TRBJ2-3|TRBV11-2
CASSLLRTDTQYF
>TRBJ2-3|TRBV5-6
CASSPGQGTDTQYF
>TRBJ1-1|TRBV6-6
CASSYSRKPKFEAFF
>TRBJ2-2|TRBV19
CASSVTGVTGELFF
>TRBJ1-2|TRBV19
CASTSKGGAYGYTF
>-|TRBV2
CASSERQGLNEQYF
>TRBJ1-2|TRBV5-4
CASSFMGQSYGYTF
>TRBJ1-5|TRBV30
CAWSLEGPRGGNQPQHF
>TRBJ1-2|TRBV29-1
CSVRSLTGGRGGYTF
>TRBJ2-3|TRBV7-2
CASSPYSGGAVDTQYF
>TRBJ1-5|TRBV6-6
CASSFGSGAASQPQHF
>TRBJ1-5|TRBV12-5
CASGFGHRGSNQPQHF
>TRBJ2-1|TRBV12-5
CASSSGGSSYNEQFF
>TRBJ2-3|TRBV28
CASSLLPGQGATDTQYF
>TRBJ1-1|TRBV5-1
CASSLEGADDTEAFF
>TRBJ1-1|TRBV6-4
CASRDRNRDQNTEAFF
>TRBJ2-5|TRBV2
CASRPMGRGEETQYF
>TRBJ2-7|TRBV21-1
CASSKQGYEQYF
>TRBJ2-6|TRBV5-1
CASSSREGSGANVLTF
>TRBJ2-5|TRBV19
CASSPTRVSQETQYF
>TRBJ1-2|TRBV5-1
CASRPSGEGYGYTF
>TRBJ2-7|TRBV27
CASWDKTHYEQYF
>TRBJ1-2|TRBV2
CASSVGQNYGYTF
>TRBJ2-3|TRBV9
CASSPLAGASDTQYF
>TRBJ2-7|TRBV27
CASSLAGQTYEQYF
>TRBJ1-1|TRBV7-7
CASSLTENTEAFF
>TRBJ2-1|TRBV5-1
CASNAGQGYNEQFF
>TRBJ2-3|TRBV5-1
CASSKGAALDTQYF
>TRBJ2-7|TRBV5-4
CASSSGTGGYEQYF
>TRBJ2-2|TRBV12-5
CASVEGLGELFF
>TRBJ1-2|TRBV19
CASKAYGYTF
>TRBJ1-4|TRBV18
CASSPRGLPGFEKLFF
>TRBJ2-7|TRBV28
CASTYRGPRYEQYF
>TRBJ1-1|TRBV28
CASSLSSYGTEAFF
>TRBJ2-1|TRBV19
CASRPSGNEQFF
>TRBJ2-1|TRBV6-1
CASSDFRGDEQFF
>TRBJ2-1|TRBV6-1
CASSVTGTSVGSEQFF
>TRBJ2-7|TRBV5-6
CASSLQVGTGPYEQYF
>TRBJ2-5|TRBV7-7
CASSLGGSGETQYF
>TRBJ2-1|TRBV5-6
CASSLPSGGASDNEQFF